This T cell receptor (beta chain) comes out of a study of metastatic and nonmetastatic thyroid tumors. Whole-study context: Repertoires from malignant and benign thyroid patients were compared across blood and tumor or nodule tissue.

TCRdb re-clonotyped the PCR reads through MiXCR. The sample carries about 14,000 clones, approximately 12% recorded once. The CDR3 spans 15 residues. Germline CDR1 and CDR2: PRHDT and FYEKMQ (reference sequence). With 0 bases removed from V and 7 bases from J, the gap between germline ends came to 15 bases. This clone was counted a few times. One base away lies a much larger clone, so this may be a sequencing read error. Thyroid surgery had not been preceded by any treatment in any patient. The origin of this receptor is a female donor with papillary thyroid cancer or a benign thyroid nodule (not recorded which). Some clones in this sample may be carry-over from other donors' samples. This rearrangement joins TRBV13 to TRBJ2-5; D possibly uses TRBD1 or TRBD2 (5 bases each). Sequencing input: blood. The CDR3 sequence is CASSLGRAAGATQYF. The DNA for the CDR3 is TGTGCCAGCAGCTTAGGCAGGGCCGCGGGTGCGACCCAGTACTTC.